Listed below are T cell receptor beta chains from one sample, sequenced in a study of blood T cell repertoires in COVID-19. Repertoires were generated with immunoSEQ multiplex PCR, while TCRdb's copy carries only in-frame clones and drops some. The profile shows over 150,000 clones, less than 85% of them singletons. Sequenced input: peripheral blood. The receptors were sampled from a woman between 50 and 59 years old with acute or convalescent COVID-19. Both conserved end residues are part of each CDR3. D genes are given only for firm matches. Size is stated for part of the rows, as once, few or many counts, or as a class when the clone is expanded.

cdr3_nt,cdr3_aa,d_call,j_call,clone_size,v_call
TGTGCCAGCAGCGTAGACCCCGGGACTAGCGGGACACCCTCCTACAATGAGCAGTTCTTC,CASSVDPGTSGTPSYNEQFF,TRBD2,TRBJ2-1,-,TRBV9
TGCGCCAGCAGCCAAGAAACTAGCGGGGGGCTTTTTAGCTCCTACAATGAGCAGTTCTTC,CASSQETSGGLFSSYNEQFF,TRBD2,TRBJ2-1,-,TRBV4-1
TGTGCCAGCAGTCCCAGACAGCCCTACACCGGGGAGCTGTTTTTT,CASSPRQPYTGELFF,-,TRBJ2-2,-,TRBV5-5
TGTGCCAGCAGCTTTGGCCATGGGAGGAGGGGCGTGGATGGCTACACCTTC,CASSFGHGRRGVDGYTF,-,TRBJ1-2,-,TRBV5-4
TGTGCCAGCAGTTCCACCGACAGTAACGAGCAGTACTTC,CASSSTDSNEQYF,-,TRBJ2-7,-,TRBV6-5
TGTGCCAGCAGTTACTCGAACAGCCCGCCCCAGCCCCAGCATTTT,CASSYSNSPPQPQHF,-,TRBJ1-5,-,TRBV6-6
TGTGCCAGCAGCTCGGACAGGGGGAACAATGAAAAACTGTTTTTT,CASSSDRGNNEKLFF,TRBD1,TRBJ1-4,-,TRBV28
TGTGCCAGCAGTTCCGGACAGGGCTTCTACGAGCAGTACTTC,CASSSGQGFYEQYF,TRBD1,TRBJ2-7,-,TRBV6-5
TGTGCCATAACCGGGTCTTCCTACGAGCAGTACTTC,CAITGSSYEQYF,-,TRBJ2-7,-,TRBV28
TGTGCCACCAGCAGAGATCTGGGGCAGGGAGGCGGAAACACCATATATTTT,CATSRDLGQGGGNTIYF,-,TRBJ1-3,few,TRBV15
TGTGCCAGTAGCGAACAGGGTCTCTCTGGAAACACCATATATTTT,CASSEQGLSGNTIYF,-,TRBJ1-3,-,TRBV19
TGTGCCACCAGTGACCCGACAGGGGGTATTGAAAAACTGTTTTTT,CATSDPTGGIEKLFF,TRBD1,TRBJ1-4,-,TRBV24-1
TGTGCCAGCAGCTCCCTCCTGACCCTAAGGGGCAATGAGCAGTTCTTC,CASSSLLTLRGNEQFF,-,TRBJ2-1,-,TRBV5-6
TGTGCCAGCAGCGTAGTCCAGGACTCCTACGAGCAGTACTTC,CASSVVQDSYEQYF,-,TRBJ2-7,-,TRBV9
TGTGCCAGCAGCAAACGACAGACGAACACTGAAGCTTTCTTT,CASSKRQTNTEAFF,-,TRBJ1-1,-,TRBV9
TGTGCCAGCAGTTGGTCGACAGGGAGAGGTGAAAAACTGTTTTTT,CASSWSTGRGEKLFF,TRBD1,TRBJ1-4,-,TRBV6-5
TGTGCCAGCAGTGAACGACAGGGCCTTCGCACCTTC,CASSERQGLRTF,TRBD1,TRBJ1-2,-,TRBV6-1
TGTGCCAGCAGTCCGGACTCGCTAAGCTCCTACGAGCAGTACTTC,CASSPDSLSSYEQYF,-,TRBJ2-7,-,TRBV6-2/TRBV6-3
TGTGCCAGCTCACCCCCACGGACAGGGGGCCTTTACAATGAGCAGTTCTTC,CASSPPRTGGLYNEQFF,TRBD1,TRBJ2-1,-,TRBV18
TGTGCCGTCGGGACAGCGAATTTGGATGGCTACACCTTC,CAVGTANLDGYTF,TRBD1,TRBJ1-2,-,TRBV10-3
TGTGCCAGCAGCTTGATCGACAGGATCCAAGAGACCCAGTACTTC,CASSLIDRIQETQYF,-,TRBJ2-5,-,TRBV5-4
TGTGCCAGCAGCGTAGCTACGGGAGGGCTGGAAGAAGAGACCCAGTACTTC,CASSVATGGLEEETQYF,TRBD2,TRBJ2-5,once,TRBV9
TGCGCCAGCACGTCGACAGGGGGCGCGTACGAGCAGTACTTC,CASTSTGGAYEQYF,TRBD1,TRBJ2-7,-,TRBV5-1
TGTGCCAGCAGCTCCGGACTAGCGGGAGACAGGGGAAACATTCAGTACTTC,CASSSGLAGDRGNIQYF,TRBD2,TRBJ2-4,-,TRBV7-9
TGCGCCAGCCTCGGACTAGCGGGGGACACCGGGGAGCTGTTTTTT,CASLGLAGDTGELFF,TRBD2,TRBJ2-2,-,TRBV10-2
TGTGCCAGCAGCTTGGACAGAAACTACGAGCAGTACTTC,CASSLDRNYEQYF,-,TRBJ2-7,-,TRBV7-8
TGTGCCACCAGCCGGCCGACAGGGGAGGCCGGGGAGCTGTTTTTT,CATSRPTGEAGELFF,TRBD1,TRBJ2-2,once,TRBV15
TGTGCCAGCAGCTTGGTTTCGCAGTCGAATGAAGCTTTCTTT,CASSLVSQSNEAFF,-,TRBJ1-1,-,TRBV7-9
TGTGCCAGCAGTTCCCGGTCCGGCAATGAGCAGTTCTTC,CASSSRSGNEQFF,-,TRBJ2-1,-,TRBV28
TGTGCCAGCTCACCACGGGACAGGCAAGAGACCCAGTACTTC,CASSPRDRQETQYF,TRBD1,TRBJ2-5,-,TRBV18
TGTGCCAGTAGTAACCCCCGGGGAAGCGGGGGGGGGCGGGATGAGCAGTTCTTC,CASSNPRGSGGGRDEQFF,TRBD2,TRBJ2-1,once,TRBV19
TGTGCCAGCAGTGACAGGGGTCCCTATAATTCACCCCTCCACTTT,CASSDRGPYNSPLHF,TRBD1,TRBJ1-6,-,TRBV27
TGTGCCAGCAGCTTATCTAAGCAGGCCTACAATGAGCAGTTCTTC,CASSLSKQAYNEQFF,-,TRBJ2-1,-,TRBV7-2
TGTGCCAGCAGTATAGGGAGCTCCTACAATGAGCAGTTCTTC,CASSIGSSYNEQFF,-,TRBJ2-1,-,TRBV27
TGTGCCAGCAGTACTTGGGCAGGAGGAGAGACCCAGTACTTC,CASSTWAGGETQYF,-,TRBJ2-5,once,TRBV11-2
TGCAGCGTTGGGCAGGTACCCGGCACCGGGGAGCTGTTTTTT,CSVGQVPGTGELFF,-,TRBJ2-2,-,TRBV29-1
TGTGCCAGCAGTCTCCCGACTAGCGGGAGACCCTACGAGCAGTACTTC,CASSLPTSGRPYEQYF,TRBD2,TRBJ2-7,-,TRBV28
TGTGCCAGCAGTGAAGAGGGACAGACCCTCTATGGCTACACCTTC,CASSEEGQTLYGYTF,TRBD1,TRBJ1-2,-,TRBV2
TGTGCCAGCAGCCAAGACGTAGGACCCGGGGGGCAGCCCCAGCATTTT,CASSQDVGPGGQPQHF,-,TRBJ1-5,-,TRBV4-2
TGTGCCAGCAGCCGGGACAGGGGCAACTATGGCTACACCTTC,CASSRDRGNYGYTF,TRBD1,TRBJ1-2,-,TRBV9
TGCGCCAGCTCACCATCTAGCGGGAGCCCCAACGAGCAGTACTTC,CASSPSSGSPNEQYF,TRBD2,TRBJ2-7,few,TRBV5-1
TGTGCCAGTCGATGGGGCACAAGGGTGTATTTT,CASRWGTRVYF,-,TRBJ1-3,-,TRBV19
TGTGCCAGCAGCTTCCAATTCCCTTCGAGGGCTTTCTCTGGAAACACCATATATTTT,CASSFQFPSRAFSGNTIYF,-,TRBJ1-3,once,TRBV11-2
TGTGCCAGCAGTTTACGATACAGGTACGATGAGCAGTTCTTC,CASSLRYRYDEQFF,-,TRBJ2-1,-,TRBV28
TGTGCCAGCAGCCCCTACCTAGACAGGGGTTTTATCGAAGCTTTCTTT,CASSPYLDRGFIEAFF,TRBD1,TRBJ1-1,-,TRBV3-1/TRBV3-2
TGCGCCAGCAGCCAAGATTGGCAGAGGAAACAGCCCCAGCATTTT,CASSQDWQRKQPQHF,-,TRBJ1-5,-,TRBV4-3
TGCAGTGCTAGTTGGCAGGCCTTGAACACTGAAGCTTTCTTT,CSASWQALNTEAFF,-,TRBJ1-1,-,TRBV20-1
TGTGCCACCAGCTCAGGGGGGCTAGCGGGCGCCCTCTCCTACGAGCAGTACTTC,CATSSGGLAGALSYEQYF,-,TRBJ2-7,-,TRBV15
TGTGCCAGCAGCTTAAATTCCCAGGAGGGAAATGAGCAGTTCTTC,CASSLNSQEGNEQFF,-,TRBJ2-1,-,TRBV11-3
TGTGCCAGCAGTTTAGACAGGGTGGTACGCGAAGCTTTCTTT,CASSLDRVVREAFF,TRBD1,TRBJ1-1,-,TRBV28